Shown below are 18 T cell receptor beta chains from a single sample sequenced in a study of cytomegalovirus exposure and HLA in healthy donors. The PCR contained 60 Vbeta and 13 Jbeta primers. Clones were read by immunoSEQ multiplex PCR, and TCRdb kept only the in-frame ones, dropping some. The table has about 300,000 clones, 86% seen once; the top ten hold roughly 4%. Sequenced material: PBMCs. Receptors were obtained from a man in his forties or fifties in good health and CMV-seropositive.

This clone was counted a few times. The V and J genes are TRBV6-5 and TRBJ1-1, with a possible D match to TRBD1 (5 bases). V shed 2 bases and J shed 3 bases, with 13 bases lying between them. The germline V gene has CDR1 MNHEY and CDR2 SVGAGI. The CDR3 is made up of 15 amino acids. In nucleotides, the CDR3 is TGTGCCAGCAGTTACGGTCCGCGGGGGGACACTGAAGCTTTCTTT. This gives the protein CASSYGPRGDTEAFF.

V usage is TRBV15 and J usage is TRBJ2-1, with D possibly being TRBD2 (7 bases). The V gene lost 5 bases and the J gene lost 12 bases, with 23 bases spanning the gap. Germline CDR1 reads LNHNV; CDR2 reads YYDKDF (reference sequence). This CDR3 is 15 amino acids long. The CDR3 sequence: CATSPWGGRILGQFF. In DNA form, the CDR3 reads TGTGCCACCAGCCCATGGGGGGGCAGAATCCTGGGGCAGTTCTTC.

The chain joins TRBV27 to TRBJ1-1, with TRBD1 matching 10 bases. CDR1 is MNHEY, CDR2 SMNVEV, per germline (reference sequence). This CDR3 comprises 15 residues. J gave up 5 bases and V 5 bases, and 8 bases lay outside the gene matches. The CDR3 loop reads CASSADRGRGTEAFF. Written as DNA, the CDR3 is TGTGCCAGCAGTGCCGACAGGGGGCGGGGAACTGAAGCTTTCTTT.

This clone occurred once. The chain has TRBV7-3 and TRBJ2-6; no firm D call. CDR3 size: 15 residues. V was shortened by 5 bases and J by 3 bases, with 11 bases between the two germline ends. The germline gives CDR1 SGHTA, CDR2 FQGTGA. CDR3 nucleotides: TGTGCCAGCAGCCTTTTCTCAGGTGGGGCCAACGTCCTGACTTTC. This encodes CASSLFSGGANVLTF.

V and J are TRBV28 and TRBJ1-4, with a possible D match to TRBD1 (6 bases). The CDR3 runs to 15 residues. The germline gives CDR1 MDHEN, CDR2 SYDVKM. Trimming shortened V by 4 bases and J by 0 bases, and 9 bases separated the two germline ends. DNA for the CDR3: TGTGCCAGCAGTTCCGAGGGGGCAACTAATGAAAAACTGTTTTTT. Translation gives CASSSEGATNEKLFF. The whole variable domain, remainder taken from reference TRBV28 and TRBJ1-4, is DVKVTQSSRYLVKRTGEKVFLECVQDMDHENMFWYRQDPGLGLRLIYFSYDVKMKEKGDIPEGYSVSREKKERFSLILESASTNQTSMYLCASSSEGATNEKLFFGSGTQLSVL.

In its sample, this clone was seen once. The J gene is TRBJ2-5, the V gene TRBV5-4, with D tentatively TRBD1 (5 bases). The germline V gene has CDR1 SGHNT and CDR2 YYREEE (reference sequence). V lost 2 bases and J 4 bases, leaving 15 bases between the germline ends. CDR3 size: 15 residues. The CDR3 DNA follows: TGTGCCAGCAGCTTTTGGGGCGGCCCCCCAGAGACCCAGTACTTC. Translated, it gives CASSFWGGPPETQYF.

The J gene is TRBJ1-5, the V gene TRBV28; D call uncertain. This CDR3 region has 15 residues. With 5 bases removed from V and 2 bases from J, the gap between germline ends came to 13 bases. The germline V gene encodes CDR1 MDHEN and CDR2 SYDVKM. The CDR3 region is CASSRREGGNQPQHF. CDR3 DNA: TGTGCCAGCAGTCGGCGCGAGGGCGGCAATCAGCCCCAGCATTTT. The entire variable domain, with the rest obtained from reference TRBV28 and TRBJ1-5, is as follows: DVKVTQSSRYLVKRTGEKVFLECVQDMDHENMFWYRQDPGLGLRLIYFSYDVKMKEKGDIPEGYSVSREKKERFSLILESASTNQTSMYLCASSRREGGNQPQHFGDGTRLSIL.

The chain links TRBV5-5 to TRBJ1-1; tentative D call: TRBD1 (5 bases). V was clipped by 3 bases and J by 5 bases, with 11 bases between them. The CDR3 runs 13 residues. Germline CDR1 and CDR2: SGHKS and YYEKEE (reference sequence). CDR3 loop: CASSSLGGTEAFF. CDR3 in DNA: TGTGCCAGCAGCTCCCTTGGGGGGACTGAAGCTTTCTTT.

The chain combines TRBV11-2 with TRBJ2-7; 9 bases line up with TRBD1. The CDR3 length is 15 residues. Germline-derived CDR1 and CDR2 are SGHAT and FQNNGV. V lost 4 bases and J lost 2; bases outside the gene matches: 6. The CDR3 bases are TGTGCCAGCAGCTGGCCGGGACAGGGTACCTACGAGCAGTACTTC. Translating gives CASSWPGQGTYEQYF.

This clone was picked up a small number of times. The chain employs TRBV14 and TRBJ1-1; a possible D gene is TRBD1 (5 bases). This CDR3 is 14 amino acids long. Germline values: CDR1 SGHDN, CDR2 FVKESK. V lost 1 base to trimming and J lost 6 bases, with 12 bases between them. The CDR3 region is CASSQVVGAAEAFF. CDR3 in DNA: TGTGCCAGCAGCCAAGTAGTTGGGGCCGCTGAAGCTTTCTTT. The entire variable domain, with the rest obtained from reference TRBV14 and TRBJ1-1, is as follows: EAGVTQFPSHSVIEKGQTVTLRCDPISGHDNLYWYRRVMGKEIKFLLHFVKESKQDESGMPNNRFLAERTGGTYSTLKVQPAELEDSGVYFCASSQVVGAAEAFFGQGTRLTVV.

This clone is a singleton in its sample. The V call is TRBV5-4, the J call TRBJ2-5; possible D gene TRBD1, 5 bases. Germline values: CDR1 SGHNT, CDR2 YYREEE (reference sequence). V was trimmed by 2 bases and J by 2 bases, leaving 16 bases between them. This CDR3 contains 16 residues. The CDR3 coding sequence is TGTGCCAGCAGCTTAAGGGGAAGAGGCCGACAAGAGACCCAGTACTTC. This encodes CASSLRGRGRQETQYF. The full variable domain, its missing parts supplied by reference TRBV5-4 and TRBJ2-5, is ETGVTQSPTHLIKTRGQQVTLRCSSQSGHNTVSWYQQALGQGPQFIFQYYREEENGRGNFPPRFSGLQFPNYSSELNVNALELDDSALYLCASSLRGRGRQETQYFGPGTRLLVL.

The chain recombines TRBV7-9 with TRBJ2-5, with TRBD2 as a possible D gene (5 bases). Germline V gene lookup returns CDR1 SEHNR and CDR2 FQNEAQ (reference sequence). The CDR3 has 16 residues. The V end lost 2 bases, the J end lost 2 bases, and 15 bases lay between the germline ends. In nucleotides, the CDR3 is TGTGCCAGCAGCTTACCGTTCACCGGGGATCAAGAGACCCAGTACTTC. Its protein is CASSLPFTGDQETQYF.

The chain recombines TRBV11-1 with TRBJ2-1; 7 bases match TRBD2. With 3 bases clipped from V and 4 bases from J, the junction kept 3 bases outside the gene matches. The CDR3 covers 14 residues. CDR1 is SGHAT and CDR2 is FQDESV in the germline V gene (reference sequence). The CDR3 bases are TGTGCCAGCAGCTTCCGTAGCGGGTACAATGAGCAGTTCTTC. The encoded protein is CASSFRSGYNEQFF.

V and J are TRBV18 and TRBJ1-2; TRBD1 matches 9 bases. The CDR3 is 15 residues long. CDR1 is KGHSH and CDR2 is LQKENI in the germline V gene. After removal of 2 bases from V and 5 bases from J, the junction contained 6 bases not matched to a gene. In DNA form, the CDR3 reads TGTGCCAGCTCACCAGTTCAGGACAGGGGATATGGCTACACCTTC. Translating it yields CASSPVQDRGYGYTF.

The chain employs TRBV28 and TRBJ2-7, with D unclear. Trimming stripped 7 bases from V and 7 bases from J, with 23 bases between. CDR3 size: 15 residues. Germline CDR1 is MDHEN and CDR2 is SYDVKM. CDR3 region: CASTTRISYDREQYF. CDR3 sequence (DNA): TGTGCCAGCACCACGAGGATCTCCTACGATAGGGAGCAGTACTTC.

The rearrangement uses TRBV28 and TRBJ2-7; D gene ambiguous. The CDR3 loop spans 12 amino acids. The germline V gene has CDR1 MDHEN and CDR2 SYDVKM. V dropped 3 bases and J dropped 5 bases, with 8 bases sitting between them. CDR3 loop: CASSFGADEQYF. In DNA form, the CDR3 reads TGTGCCAGCAGTTTTGGTGCGGACGAGCAGTACTTC.

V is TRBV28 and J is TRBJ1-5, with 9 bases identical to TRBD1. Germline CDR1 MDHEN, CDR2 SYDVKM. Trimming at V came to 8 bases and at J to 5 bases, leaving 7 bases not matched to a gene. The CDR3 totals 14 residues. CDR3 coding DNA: TGTGCCAGCCGAACAGGGGGCCCCGATCAGCCCCAGCATTTT. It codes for CASRTGGPDQPQHF.

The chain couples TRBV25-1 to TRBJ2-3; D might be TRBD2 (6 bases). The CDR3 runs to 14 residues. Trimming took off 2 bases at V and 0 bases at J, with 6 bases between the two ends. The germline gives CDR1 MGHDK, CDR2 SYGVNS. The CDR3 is CASSEAGSTDTQYF. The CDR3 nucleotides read TGTGCCAGCAGTGAAGCGGGAAGCACAGATACGCAGTATTTT.